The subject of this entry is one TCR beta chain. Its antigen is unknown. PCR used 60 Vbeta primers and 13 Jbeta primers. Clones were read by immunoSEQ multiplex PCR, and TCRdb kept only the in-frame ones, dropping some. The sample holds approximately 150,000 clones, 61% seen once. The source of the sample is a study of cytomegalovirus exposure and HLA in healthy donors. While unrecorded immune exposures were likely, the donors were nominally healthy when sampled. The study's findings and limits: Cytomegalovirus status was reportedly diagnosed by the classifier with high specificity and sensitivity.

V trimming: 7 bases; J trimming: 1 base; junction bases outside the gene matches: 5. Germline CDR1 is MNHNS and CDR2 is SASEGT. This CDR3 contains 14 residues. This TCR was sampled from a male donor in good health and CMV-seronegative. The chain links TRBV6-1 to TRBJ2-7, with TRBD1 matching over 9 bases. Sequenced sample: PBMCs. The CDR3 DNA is TGTGCCAGCATGGGACAGGGCCATTCCTACGAGCAGTACTTC. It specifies CASMGQGHSYEQYF.